Below are 18 T cell receptor beta chains sequenced from a single sample in a study of blood T cell repertoires in COVID-19. TCRdb keeps only in-frame clones here, not all; method: immunoSEQ multiplex PCR. The sample carries about 94,000 clones, 65% to 85% recorded once. Sequencing input: peripheral blood. These receptors came from a man in his 60s with acute or convalescent COVID-19.

The chain combines TRBV7-2 with TRBJ1-2; 7 bases are a match to TRBD1. The V gene's germline CDR1 is SGHTA and CDR2 FQGNSA. Trimming removed 5 bases from V and 8 bases from J; junction bases left unmatched: 8. The CDR3 is 13 amino acids. The CDR3 spells CASSPRDSEGYTF. In DNA, the CDR3 is TGTGCCAGCAGCCCTCGGGACAGCGAAGGCTACACCTTC.

The J gene is TRBJ2-1, the V gene TRBV30, with D possibly TRBD2 on 5 matching bases. Germline CDR1 and CDR2: GTSNPN and SVGIG (reference sequence). V lost 1 base and J 0 bases, leaving 7 bases between the germline ends. This CDR3 region has 14 residues. CDR3 loop: CAWSGGNSYNEQFF. The CDR3 DNA is TGTGCCTGGAGTGGAGGGAACTCCTACAATGAGCAGTTCTTC.

As DNA, the CDR3 is TGCAGCACCGGACAGGCTTACACTGAAGCTTTCTTT. This encodes CSTGQAYTEAFF. This chain links TRBV29-1 with TRBJ1-1; 7 bases agree with TRBD1. This CDR3 has 12 amino acids. CDR1 and CDR2 from the germline V gene are SQVTM and ANQGSEA. The V gene end was trimmed by 8 bases and the J gene end by 3 bases; junction bases not matched to a gene: 6.

The chain is built from TRBV3-1 (or the pseudogene TRBV3-2) and TRBJ1-5, with no clear D. CDR3 size: 15 residues. The germline V gene has CDR1 LGHDT and CDR2 YNNKEL (reference sequence). V dropped 0 bases and J dropped 7 bases, with 13 bases sitting between them. CDR3 DNA: TGTGCCAGCAGCCAAGAGGGGATGGCGGGGCAGCCCCAGCATTTT. Its translation: CASSQEGMAGQPQHF.

The chain has TRBV27 and TRBJ1-1; D is undetermined. V was pared by 2 bases and J by 5 bases, with 21 bases between. This CDR3 spans 17 amino acids. Germline CDR1 MNHEY, CDR2 SMNVEV (reference sequence). The CDR3 nucleotides are TGTGCCAGCAGTTTAGCCCCGTTGCAGAGGAGGAGGACTGAAGCTTTCTTT. This codes for CASSLAPLQRRRTEAFF.

A few counts support this clone. The CDR3 is CASSLSAPGDTIYF. The CDR3 DNA follows: TGTGCCAGCAGCCTCAGTGCTCCCGGGGACACCATATATTTT. This sequence joins TRBV3-1 (or the pseudogene TRBV3-2) and TRBJ1-3; no clear D gene. The CDR3 is 14 amino acids. Germline lookup yields CDR1 LGHDT and CDR2 YNNKEL (reference sequence). The ends were cut back, 4 bases at V and 8 bases at J, with 15 bases in the middle.

The V gene is TRBV5-6, the J gene TRBJ1-2; TRBD1 matches at 8 bases. Germline lookup yields CDR1 SGHDT and CDR2 YYEEEE. The CDR3 loop spans 14 amino acids. The V segment lost 0 bases and the J segment 6 bases; nucleotides outside the gene matches: 4. The CDR3 DNA reads as TGTGCCAGCAGCTTGGGGCAGGGGGCGCATGGCTACACCTTC. Translation: CASSLGQGAHGYTF. Drawing the rest from reference TRBV5-6 and TRBJ1-2, the complete variable domain is DAGVTQSPTHLIKTRGQQVTLRCSPKSGHDTVSWYQQALGQGPQFIFQYYEEEERQRGNFPDRFSGHQFPNYSSELNVNALLLGDSALYLCASSLGQGAHGYTFGSGTRLTVV.

This clone was observed a few times. The chain has TRBV19 and TRBJ1-2; D ambiguous. There are 13 residues in the CDR3. V lost 3 bases and J 3 bases, leaving 8 bases between the germline ends. Germline assignment: CDR1 LNHDA and CDR2 SQIVND (reference sequence). This chain's CDR3 is CASSISRYYGYTF. CDR3 DNA: TGTGCCAGTAGTATTTCTAGATACTATGGCTACACCTTC.

The gene calls are TRBV5-4 and TRBJ1-2; 12 nucleotides line up with TRBD1. V shed 0 bases and J 3 bases; nucleotides not matched to a gene: 3. The CDR3 totals 16 residues. Looked up from germline, CDR1 is SGHNT and CDR2 is YYREEE (reference sequence). The CDR3 loop reads CASSLEGTGGHYGYTF. The CDR3 nucleotides are TGTGCCAGCAGCTTGGAAGGGACAGGGGGCCACTATGGCTACACCTTC. Variable domain in full (rest from reference TRBV5-4 and TRBJ1-2): ETGVTQSPTHLIKTRGQQVTLRCSSQSGHNTVSWYQQALGQGPQFIFQYYREEENGRGNFPPRFSGLQFPNYSSELNVNALELDDSALYLCASSLEGTGGHYGYTFGSGTRLTVV.

The genes are TRBV5-3 and TRBJ1-4, with D maybe TRBD1 (6 bases). TRBV5-3 is treated as an ORF (open reading frame) with a function not yet certain. This CDR3 has 15 amino acids. The germline V and J ends were trimmed by 2 bases and 0 bases, with 8 bases remaining between them. CDR3 coding DNA: TGTGCCAGAAGCTTAGGGGGGGCAACTAATGAAAAACTGTTTTTT. It is translated as CARSLGGATNEKLFF.

The V gene is TRBV3-1 (or the pseudogene TRBV3-2), the J gene TRBJ1-1; D remains unclear. Germline V gene sequence: CDR1 LGHDT, CDR2 YNNKEL (reference sequence). V dropped 0 bases and J dropped 5 bases, with 13 bases sitting between them. The CDR3 has 15 residues. CDR3 bases: TGTGCCAGCAGCCAAGATGGTGCAGGAACAACTGAAGCTTTCTTT. Amino acids: CASSQDGAGTTEAFF.

V usage is TRBV5-1 and J usage is TRBJ2-1; 9 nucleotides align to TRBD1. The ends lost 3 bases at V and 3 bases at J; junction bases unmatched: 7. The CDR3 is 16 amino acids. Germline values: CDR1 SGHRS, CDR2 YFSETQ. This CDR3 reads CASSWTGTGIYNEQFF. The CDR3 nucleotides read TGCGCCAGCAGCTGGACCGGGACAGGGATCTACAATGAGCAGTTCTTC.

V and J are TRBV19 and TRBJ2-1; 15 bases agree with TRBD2. V trimming: 5 bases; J trimming: 5 bases; junction bases outside the gene matches: 4. The CDR3 has 16 residues. The V gene's germline CDR1 is LNHDA and CDR2 SQIVND (reference sequence). The CDR3 region is CASSPRTSGGDNEQFF. DNA of the CDR3: TGTGCCAGTAGTCCCCGGACTAGCGGGGGGGACAATGAGCAGTTCTTC.

The chain couples TRBV9 to TRBJ1-1; 9 bases align to TRBD1. V shed 4 bases and J 6 bases; nucleotides not matched to a gene: 7. The CDR3 length is 14 residues. The germline CDR1 and CDR2 sequences are SGDLS and YYNGEE. DNA of the CDR3: TGTGCCAGCAGCTCGGGGACAGGGATGGCTGAAGCTTTCTTT. Amino acid sequence: CASSSGTGMAEAFF.

The chain recombines TRBV10-2 with TRBJ1-2; TRBD1 is a possible D gene (6 bases). Between the trimmed V and J ends, which lost 7 bases and 2 bases, there was a span of 17 bases. The length of the CDR3 is 15 residues. Germline V gene data show CDR1 as WSHSY and CDR2 as SAAADI. The CDR3 spells CASTPELDRNYGYTF. DNA of the CDR3: TGCGCCAGCACTCCGGAACTAGACAGGAACTATGGCTACACCTTC.

The chain combines TRBV19 with TRBJ1-5, with D maybe TRBD1 (6 bases). The CDR3 loop spans 17 amino acids. Trimming shortened V by 2 bases and J by 0 bases, and 14 bases separated the two germline ends. The germline CDR1 and CDR2 sequences are LNHDA and SQIVND (reference sequence). The CDR3 region has the DNA TGTGCCAGTAGTATAAATCCGGGACACTATAGCAATCAGCCCCAGCATTTT. Translation: CASSINPGHYSNQPQHF.

The chain carries TRBV6-2 or TRBV6-3 and TRBJ1-1; D gene ambiguous. Germline assignment: CDR1 MNHEY and CDR2 SVGEGT. The CDR3 runs to 13 residues. Trimming removed 5 bases at V and 3 bases at J, with 10 bases between. DNA for the CDR3: TGTGCCAGCAGTGGGCCAGAGCACACTGAAGCTTTCTTT. Translating it yields CASSGPEHTEAFF.

The V and J genes are TRBV5-6 and TRBJ2-7; D perhaps matches TRBD1 (5 bases). Germline assignment: CDR1 SGHDT and CDR2 YYEEEE. This CDR3 comprises 13 residues. V was cut by 1 base and J by 6 bases, with 11 bases left in between. The CDR3 sequence: CASSLFQGTEQYF. As DNA, the CDR3 is TGTGCCAGCAGCTTGTTTCAGGGAACCGAGCAGTACTTC.